A single sample gave rise to the 22 T cell receptor beta chains below, sequenced in a study of blood T cell repertoires in COVID-19. Measured with immunoSEQ multiplex PCR; TCRdb has only the in-frame clones, and not every one. Of 130,000 or so clones in the sample, about 88% were seen once. Sequencing input: peripheral blood. The source is a human donor with COVID-19, enrolled during active disease. The donor label of this sample is uncertain.

This chain joins TRBV30 and TRBJ2-5; TRBD2 aligns across 8 bases. V dropped 2 bases and J dropped 5; count of bases not matched to a gene: 19. The germline gives CDR1 GTSNPN, CDR2 SVGIG (reference sequence). The CDR3 extends over 18 amino acids. This CDR3 reads CAWSFPGLGTPRSETQYF. The CDR3 coding sequence is TGTGCCTGGAGTTTCCCGGGACTAGGGACCCCAAGGAGTGAGACCCAGTACTTC.

This clone was counted a single time. CDR3 amino acids: CASSLQGARSYGYTF. The CDR3 nucleotides are TGTGCCAGCAGCCTACAGGGGGCGCGCAGCTATGGCTACACCTTC. The rearrangement uses TRBV5-4 and TRBJ1-2; 9 bases fit TRBD1. The CDR3 has 15 amino acids. Germline V CDR1 and CDR2: SGHNT, YYREEE (reference sequence). V was clipped by 4 bases and J by 4 bases; unmatched bases: 8.

This clone was counted a few times. The CDR3 DNA follows: TGTGCCAGTAGTGGACTTGGACAGCTTAACTATGGCTACACCTTC. The encoded protein is CASSGLGQLNYGYTF. The chain employs TRBV19 and TRBJ1-2, with D perhaps matching TRBD1 (6 bases). Germline CDR1 LNHDA, CDR2 SQIVND (reference sequence). The CDR3 totals 15 residues. V lost 5 bases and J 1 base, leaving 14 bases between the germline ends.

V usage is TRBV19 and J usage is TRBJ2-3; weak D call: TRBD2 (6 bases). The CDR3 spans 16 residues. Between the trimmed V and J ends, which lost 6 bases and 0 bases, there was a span of 16 bases. Germline V gene sequence: CDR1 LNHDA, CDR2 SQIVND (reference sequence). In DNA form, the CDR3 reads TGTGCCAGTAGGGAAGCCGGGACTCCGAGCACAGATACGCAGTATTTT. Translated, it gives CASREAGTPSTDTQYF.

The chain combines TRBV3-1 (or the pseudogene TRBV3-2) with TRBJ2-5; D remains ambiguous. This CDR3 is built from 13 residues. The V and J ends lost 0 bases and 7 bases respectively, with 9 bases between them. Germline V gene lookup returns CDR1 LGHDT and CDR2 YNNKEL (reference sequence). The CDR3 DNA sequence: TGTGCCAGCAGCCAAGATACGCGTACGACCCAGTACTTC. It is translated as CASSQDTRTTQYF.

The CDR3 nucleotides are TGCGCCAGCAGCTTGGAGCCAGGGGAAAACACCATATATTTT. Translated, it gives CASSLEPGENTIYF. V gene TRBV5-1 combines with J gene TRBJ1-3; perhaps TRBD1 as D (6 bases). The CDR3 consists of 14 residues. Trimming shortened V by 0 bases and J by 6 bases, and 10 bases separated the two germline ends. Germline V gene lookup returns CDR1 SGHRS and CDR2 YFSETQ.

The sample holds a few counts of this clone. The chain's CDR3 is CASSFPWGDFNEKLFF. The CDR3 region has the DNA TGTGCCAGCAGCTTTCCCTGGGGGGATTTTAATGAAAAACTGTTTTTT. This chain joins TRBV11-2 and TRBJ1-4; D is possibly TRBD1 (5 bases). The CDR3 spans 16 residues. The germline V gene encodes CDR1 SGHAT and CDR2 FQNNGV. V was cut by 3 bases and J by 4 bases, with 15 bases left in between.

This chain links TRBV9 with TRBJ1-5, with 9 bases matching TRBD1. V was clipped by 3 bases and J by 9 bases; unmatched bases: 7. This CDR3 region has 14 residues. The germline V gene encodes CDR1 SGDLS and CDR2 YYNGEE. Here the CDR3 DNA reads TGTGCCAGCAGCGGCGGGACAGGGCGAGGGCCCCAGCATTTT. Amino acids: CASSGGTGRGPQHF.

The chain recombines TRBV7-9 with TRBJ2-1; 11 positions match TRBD2. The CDR3 runs 17 residues. V dropped 1 base and J dropped 7; count of bases not matched to a gene: 9. CDR1 is SEHNR and CDR2 is FQNEAQ in the germline V gene (reference sequence). The CDR3 loop reads CASSLVLSSGGRNEQFF. CDR3 sequence (DNA): TGTGCCAGCAGCTTAGTCCTCTCTAGCGGGGGGCGGAATGAGCAGTTCTTC.

This clone was observed a single time. The chain has TRBV5-1 and TRBJ1-2; D gene uncertain. The germline V and J ends were trimmed by 5 bases and 6 bases, with 14 bases remaining between them. CDR1 is SGHRS and CDR2 is YFSETQ in the germline V gene. This CDR3 is built from 13 residues. In DNA form, the CDR3 reads TGCGCCAGCAGGGCAGGCATAGAAGATGGCTACACCTTC. It translates to CASRAGIEDGYTF.

This clone was counted a single time. The germline gene is not matched at one end of the junction; a read error may be the cause. V usage is TRBV5-4 and J usage is TRBJ1-1; D is possibly TRBD1 (6 bases). The CDR3 is 14 amino acids. The germline V gene encodes CDR1 SGHNT and CDR2 YYREEE (reference sequence). DNA for the CDR3: TGTGCCAGCAGCTTCAGAGATAGGGACACCGAAGCTTTCTTT. Translating it yields CASSFRDRDTEAFF.

V is TRBV20-1 and J is TRBJ1-1; D remains ambiguous. Deletions cut 3 bases from V and 3 bases from J, with 14 bases between. Looked up from germline, CDR1 is DFQATT and CDR2 is SNEGSKA (reference sequence). CDR3 length: 14 amino acids. CDR3 residues: CSASSGEEYTEAFF. CDR3 coding DNA: TGCAGTGCTAGTTCCGGGGAGGAGTACACTGAAGCTTTCTTT.

The V and J genes are TRBV25-1 and TRBJ2-1; 15 bases match TRBD2. This CDR3 contains 17 residues. The germline V gene has CDR1 MGHDK and CDR2 SYGVNS. The J segment lost 6 bases and the V segment lost 5 bases, leaving 8 bases of the junction unmatched. In nucleotides, the CDR3 is TGTGCCAGCAGTCCTGGACTAGCGGGGGGGCGCCCCAATGAGCAGTTCTTC. Translating it yields CASSPGLAGGRPNEQFF.

The V call is TRBV11-3, the J call TRBJ1-1, with D unresolved. The CDR3 has 11 residues. V gave up 5 bases and J gave up 8 bases, with 9 bases separating them. Looked up from germline, CDR1 is SGHNT and CDR2 is YENEEA. The CDR3 coding sequence is TGTGCCAGCAGCCCACGCGAAGAAGCTTTCTTT. It codes for CASSPREEAFF.

The CDR3 region is CASSIIEAGNQPQHF. Here the CDR3 DNA reads TGTGCCAGTAGTATAATTGAGGCAGGCAATCAGCCCCAGCATTTT. The V and J genes are TRBV19 and TRBJ1-5; D is unclear. The germline V gene encodes CDR1 LNHDA and CDR2 SQIVND (reference sequence). Trimming cost V 2 bases and J 2 bases, with 10 bases left between them. The CDR3 is 15 amino acids.

The J gene is TRBJ2-5, the V gene TRBV15; weak D call: TRBD1 (5 bases). This CDR3 contains 16 residues. Germline V gene data show CDR1 as LNHNV and CDR2 as YYDKDF (reference sequence). Trimming cost V 1 base and J 4 bases, with 16 bases left between them. This CDR3 is CATSRVVFAGSETQYF. CDR3 DNA sequence: TGTGCCACCAGCAGAGTAGTGTTCGCAGGGTCAGAGACCCAGTACTTC.

This chain uses TRBV18 with TRBJ2-7; 8 bases are a match to TRBD1. Looked up from germline, CDR1 is KGHSH and CDR2 is LQKENI. J gave up 2 bases and V 4 bases, and 7 bases lay outside the gene matches. The CDR3 has 15 amino acids. CDR3 residues: CASSRGQGPTYEQYF. Here the CDR3 DNA reads TGTGCCAGCTCACGCGGACAGGGCCCGACCTACGAGCAGTACTTC.

This rearrangement joins TRBV29-1 to TRBJ2-5, with TRBD1 matching 9 bases. V shed 7 bases and J 2 bases; nucleotides not matched to a gene: 11. Germline CDR1 SQVTM, CDR2 ANQGSEA. This CDR3 has 15 residues. The CDR3 DNA reads TGCAGCGCCGAGCGGTCGGGGACAGGGCAAGAGACCCAGTACTTC. It translates to CSAERSGTGQETQYF.

The chain is built from TRBV4-2 and TRBJ1-3; possible D gene TRBD1, 5 bases. This CDR3 is built from 17 residues. Germline assignment: CDR1 LGHNA and CDR2 YNFKEQ. V shed 0 bases and J shed 4 bases, with 16 bases lying between them. CDR3 sequence reads: CASSQDTPQVSGNTIYF. The CDR3 DNA sequence: TGTGCCAGCAGCCAAGACACCCCACAGGTGTCCGGAAACACCATATATTTT.

V gene TRBV9 combines with J gene TRBJ2-5, with 12 bases identical to TRBD2. The trim removed 3 bases at V and 4 bases at J, leaving 7 bases unmatched. Germline CDR1 and CDR2: SGDLS and YYNGEE. CDR3 size: 16 residues. The CDR3 spells CASSGTSGAHLETQYF. In DNA, the CDR3 is TGTGCCAGCAGCGGGACTAGCGGGGCCCATTTAGAGACCCAGTACTTC.

The chain employs TRBV9 and TRBJ1-2; perhaps TRBD1 as D (6 bases). Germline CDR1 is SGDLS and CDR2 is YYNGEE. The ends were cut back, 4 bases at V and 2 bases at J, with 15 bases in the middle. The CDR3 totals 15 residues. The CDR3 reads CASSPQGGGNYGYTF. The CDR3 bases are TGTGCCAGCAGCCCCCAAGGGGGGGGGAACTATGGCTACACCTTC.

The rearrangement joins TRBV27 to TRBJ2-3, with TRBD2 matching 8 bases. Germline V gene sequence: CDR1 MNHEY, CDR2 SMNVEV (reference sequence). V shed 2 bases and J 4 bases; nucleotides not matched to a gene: 11. The CDR3 is 17 amino acids. The CDR3 spells CASSLVGPGGPPDTQYF. In nucleotides, the CDR3 is TGTGCCAGCAGTTTAGTTGGGCCGGGGGGGCCTCCAGATACGCAGTATTTT.